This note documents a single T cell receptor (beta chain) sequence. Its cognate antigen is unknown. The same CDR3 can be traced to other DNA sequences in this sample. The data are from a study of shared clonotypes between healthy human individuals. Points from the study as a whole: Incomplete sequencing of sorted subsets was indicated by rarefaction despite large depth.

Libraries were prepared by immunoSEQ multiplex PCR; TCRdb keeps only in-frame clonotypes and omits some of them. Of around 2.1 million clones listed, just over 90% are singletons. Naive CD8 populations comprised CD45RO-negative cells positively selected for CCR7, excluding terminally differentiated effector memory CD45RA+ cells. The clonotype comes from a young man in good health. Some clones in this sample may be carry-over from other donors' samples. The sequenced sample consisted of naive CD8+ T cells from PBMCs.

As DNA, the CDR3 is TGTGCCAGCAGCGTAGGGGGGAGGTCCTACAATGAGCAGTTCTTC. This translates into CASSVGGRSYNEQFF. The rearrangement joins TRBV9 to TRBJ2-1; a possible D gene is TRBD2 (6 bases). This CDR3 contains 15 residues. Trimming cost V 0 bases and J 1 base, with 8 bases left between them. The V gene's germline CDR1 is SGDLS and CDR2 YYNGEE.